This TCR beta chain was retrieved from a study of identical twins. Whole-study results and caveats: The study based its conclusions on cross-sectional statistical analysis and did not follow the same donors.

The CDR3 covers 15 residues. Germline V gene lookup returns CDR1 ENHRY and CDR2 SYGVKD. J was trimmed by 2 bases and V by 11 bases; bases with no gene match: 13. This clonotype came up a few times. Its antigen is not known. TCRdb re-derived calls from the 5' RACE reads in MiXCR, one entry per CDR3 protein. The data show 400,000 to 650,000 distinct CDR3 sequences, with about 20% seen just once and around 0.91% held by the top ten. These same data were also listed under a study on T cells expressing NK-cell markers. As that study records: In a handful of donors, dominant NKG2C+ clonotypes were roughly 1.0-8% of CD8+ T cells.

Sequencing was done on a sample of CD4+ T cells sorted from blood. The source of this sequence is a woman between 18 and 30 years old in good health. The chain couples TRBV10-3 to TRBJ2-5; 8 nucleotides align to TRBD2. CDR3 sequence (DNA): TGTGCCTCGAGGGTGGCGGGAGGCTTTCAAGAGACCCAGTACTTC. This encodes CASRVAGGFQETQYF.